The 14 T cell receptor beta chains below all came from one sample that was sequenced in a study of early T cells in non-severe SARS-CoV-2 infection. TCRdb re-derived calls from the 5' RACE reads in MiXCR, one entry per CDR3 protein. Among some 82,000 distinct CDR3 sequences listed, 9.5% to 13% were seen once. The specimen was whole blood. The receptor source for this set is an adult who was a healthcare worker with PCR-confirmed SARS-CoV-2 infection or an uninfected control (not recorded which).

CDR3 DNA: TGCGCCAGCAGCCACCCGGGCGGGACTAGGAGGGACGGGGGTCTCTATGAGCAGTTCTTC. Its translation is CASSHPGGTRRDGGLYEQFF. This sequence joins TRBV4-1 and TRBJ2-1, with 8 nucleotides matching TRBD2. With V trimmed by 3 bases and J by 8 bases, 24 bases remained unmatched. There are 20 residues in the CDR3. Germline V CDR1 and CDR2: MGHRA, YSYEKL.

As for this clonotype: A much more abundant neighbour one base away suggests this may be a read error. The gene calls are TRBV7-6 and TRBJ2-5; D is ambiguous. The germline V and J ends were trimmed by 5 bases and 1 base, with 8 bases remaining between them. The CDR3 totals 13 residues. The germline CDR1 and CDR2 sequences are SGHVS and FNYEAQ. The CDR3 spells CASSTATQETQYF. The CDR3 DNA reads as TGTGCCAGCAGCACGGCTACCCAAGAGACCCAGTACTTC.

This rearrangement joins TRBV11-3 to TRBJ1-5; unclear D gene. Per germline, CDR1 SGHNT and CDR2 YENEEA. This CDR3 is built from 8 residues. The CDR3 region has the DNA TGTGCTAGGCAGCCCCAGCATTTT. Encoded protein: CARQPQHF. Full variable domain (remainder filled in from reference TRBV11-3 and TRBJ1-5): EAGVVQSPRYKIIEKKQPVAFWCNPISGHNTLYWYLQNLGQGPELLIRYENEEAVDDSQLPKDRFSAERLKGVDSTLKIQPAELGDSAVYLCARQPQHFGDGTRLSIL.

V is TRBV10-3 and J is TRBJ1-1, with D tentatively TRBD1 (5 bases). The CDR3 has 15 residues. Trimming removed 0 bases from V and 5 bases from J, with 13 bases in between. Germline CDR1 reads ENHRY; CDR2 reads SYGVKD. CDR3 in amino acids: CAISESIGKGTEAFF. The CDR3 nucleotides read TGTGCCATCAGTGAGTCAATCGGAAAGGGGACTGAAGCTTTCTTT.

This clonotype was counted only a few times. The V call is TRBV14, the J call TRBJ1-1, with a possible D match to TRBD1 (6 bases). Per germline, CDR1 SGHDN and CDR2 FVKESK. The CDR3 consists of 16 residues. Trimming pared 3 bases from V and 1 base from J, leaving 15 bases between. The CDR3 nucleotides read TGTGCCAGCAGCCAGACCAAAACCAGGGGGAACACTGAAGCTTTCTTT. Protein product: CASSQTKTRGNTEAFF.

The sample holds a few counts of this clonotype. The chain joins TRBV18 to TRBJ1-4; D ambiguous. Germline-derived CDR1 and CDR2 are KGHSH and LQKENI. V lost 2 bases and J lost 6, with 7 bases in between. The CDR3 contains 13 residues. In DNA form, the CDR3 reads TGTGCCAGCTCACCAGGGCCCTATGAAAAACTGTTTTTT. Protein: CASSPGPYEKLFF.

This clonotype was recorded at least ten times. The CDR3 region has the DNA TGCAGCGTTGAACGCCGGTTGAACACTGAAGCTTTCTTT. Its translation is CSVERRLNTEAFF. V usage is TRBV29-1 and J usage is TRBJ1-1; no clear D gene. Germline V gene sequence: CDR1 SQVTM, CDR2 ANQGSEA. Trimming took off 2 bases at V and 0 bases at J, with 7 bases between the two ends. The CDR3 is 13 residues long.

In its sample, this clonotype was seen many times. The chain carries TRBV12-3 or TRBV12-4 and TRBJ2-5; 7 bases match TRBD1. The junction had 12 bases not matched to a gene; V was cut back by 5 bases and J by 9 bases. The CDR3 has 14 residues. The CDR3 region has the DNA TGTGCCAGCAGTGGTACAGGGGCCGAGGTGGCCCAGTACTTC. It codes for CASSGTGAEVAQYF.

This clonotype was observed many times. The chain links TRBV3-1 to TRBJ2-1; D may match TRBD1 or TRBD2 (6 bases each). The CDR3 extends over 15 amino acids. V was shortened by 4 bases and J by 6 bases, with 16 bases between the two germline ends. The germline V gene encodes CDR1 LGHDT and CDR2 YNNKEL (reference sequence). The CDR3 DNA reads TGTGCCAGCAGCCCCCGGAGGGGGGAGCGCAATGAGCAGTTCTTC. Translating gives CASSPRRGERNEQFF.

This clonotype has a count of ten or more. J is TRBJ1-1 and V is TRBV14, with D uncertain. The ends were cut back, 5 bases at V and 2 bases at J, with 9 bases in the middle. The germline CDR1 and CDR2 sequences are SGHDN and FVKESK. This CDR3 comprises 13 residues. For the CDR3, the DNA is TGTGCCAGCAGCTACGAACTAAACACTGAAGCTTTCTTT. It specifies CASSYELNTEAFF.

The chain uses TRBV28 and TRBJ1-3, with D perhaps TRBD1 (5 bases). The CDR3 has 14 residues. CDR1 MDHEN and CDR2 SYDVKM come from the germline V gene. Trimming cost V 6 bases and J 2 bases, with 11 bases left between them. The CDR3 nucleotides are TGTGCCAGCAGGTGGCCAGGGCCTGGAAACACCATATATTTT. It yields the protein CASRWPGPGNTIYF.

This clonotype was picked up many times. The rearrangement uses TRBV5-1 and TRBJ2-5; D is perhaps TRBD2 (5 bases). This CDR3 comprises 15 residues. Germline V gene lookup returns CDR1 SGHRS and CDR2 YFSETQ. The ends were cut back, 0 bases at V and 4 bases at J, with 13 bases in the middle. The CDR3 nucleotides read TGCGCCAGCAGCTTGGGCCGGGGTTCGGCAGAGACCCAGTACTTC. It yields the protein CASSLGRGSAETQYF.

This clonotype occurred many times. The V gene is TRBV5-1, the J gene TRBJ1-1; TRBD1 might be the D (5 bases). Germline loops: CDR1 SGHRS, CDR2 YFSETQ. The CDR3 loop spans 18 amino acids. The ends were cut back, 4 bases at V and 4 bases at J, with 26 bases in the middle. CDR3 sequence reads: CASSLRTSRDPGSTEAFF. As DNA, the CDR3 is TGCGCCAGCAGCCTACGTACGAGCCGGGACCCTGGGAGCACTGAAGCTTTCTTT. The full variable domain, its missing parts supplied by reference TRBV5-1 and TRBJ1-1, is KAGVTQTPRYLIKTRGQQVTLSCSPISGHRSVSWYQQTPGQGLQFLFEYFSETQRNKGNFPGRFSGRQFSNSRSEMNVSTLELGDSALYLCASSLRTSRDPGSTEAFFGQGTRLTVV.

This clonotype came up a few times. This rearrangement joins TRBV29-1 to TRBJ2-3; D might be TRBD2 (5 bases). This CDR3 has 13 amino acids. V lost 7 bases, J lost 4 bases, and 15 bases lay in between. Germline CDR1 is SQVTM and CDR2 is ANQGSEA. CDR3 nucleotide sequence: TGCAGCGGCGGACGCCTAGCAGCAGATACGCAGTATTTT. Protein sequence: CSGGRLAADTQYF.